This record covers a single T cell receptor (beta chain). Its antigen is currently not known. No clone much larger than this one lies a single base away; base qualities are absent. This entry comes from a study of CD8 T cells in Susac syndrome (dated by TCRdb to between 2018 and 2020). Turning to the overall study: The study used repertoire sequencing to test whether antigen drove CD8+ T cell activation and differentiation in Susac syndrome.

In the germline V gene, CDR1 corresponds to SGHTA and CDR2 to FQGNSA. Trimming takes 5 bases from V and 4 bases from J, and the germline ends sit 9 bases apart. The CDR3, from cysteine to phenylalanine, totals 13 residues. The sequence is cut down to CDR3 DNA, 39 bases in frame from base 1. Study-wide findings and limitations: The study acknowledged that relatively few individuals were included in the TCR sequencing and HLA analysis.

Peripheral blood CD8+ and CD4+ T cells from healthy donors, Susac syndrome patients and multiple sclerosis patients were profiled using high-throughput TCR beta sequencing. The healthy donors served as controls matched for age and sex. Bulk CD8+ and CD4+ T cells were purified magnetically by negative isolation, whereas CD8+ TEMRA cells were enriched by FACS. Blood was collected in EDTA tubes and processed within 24 hours, with PBMCs isolated through density gradient centrifugation. PBMCs intended for TCR sequencing were cryopreserved in liquid nitrogen and were subsequently thawed in a 37 degrees C water bath. The sorted or isolated CD4+, CD8+ and CD8+ TEMRA cells had a purity of 90% or higher. RNA was extracted using the RNeasy kit, and roughly 0.5 to 1 ug of the RNA was reverse transcribed with random hexamers. The immunoSEQ multiplex PCR assay, which covers 54 Vbeta and 13 Jbeta segments, was used to amplify TCR beta CDR3 regions. PCR amplification bias was corrected using a synthetic template baseline for primer optimization and computational correction. The authors' pipeline ran thus. Reads were assigned to V, D and J genes according to IMGT and analyzed in immunoSEQ Analyzer, with only productive sequences retained. Clonality was computed as one minus Shannon entropy normalized by log2 of the number of productive unique sequences. Public and private clones were assessed among the 100 most prevalent clones of each patient and control. Susac-specific clones were defined as absent from healthy and MS cohorts, around 970 published viral clones and other ImmuneACCESS disease sequences. TCRdb trimmed the raw reads at Q25, called clones with MiXCR and kept productive beta chains. CDR3 protein sequences are deduplicated, and each keeps its most common genes and DNA. The V and J calls and clone size come from TCRdb's table, not from the authors' own analysis. Recorded for this sample are 150,000 to 200,000 distinct CDR3 sequences; roughly 95% of them occurred a single time. In total, the top ten clones hold around 0.13% of the sample.

This sequence uses TRBV7-2 and TRBJ2-1; too little of a D gene remains to name it. Material for sequencing was CD4+ T cells from PBMCs. The TCR sequence derives from a human donor in good health. The CDR3 region has the sequence CASSASRYNEQFF. The DNA is as follows: TGTGCCAGCAGCGCCTCAAGATACAATGAGCAGTTCTTC. The entire variable domain, with the stretches around the CDR3 drawn from the reference TRBV7-2 and TRBJ2-1 proteins, is GAGVSQSPSNKVTEKGKDVELRCDPISGHTALYWYRQSLGQGLEFLIYFQGNSAPDKSGLPSDRFSAERTGGSVSTLTIQRTQQEDSAVYLCASSASRYNEQFFGPGTRLTVL.